The next 15 T cell receptor beta chains were all read from a single sample in a study of vaccination effects on CD4 cells after COVID-19. Libraries were prepared by immunoSEQ multiplex PCR; TCRdb keeps only in-frame clonotypes and omits some of them. The sample consists of approximately 54,000 clones, over 80% of them appearing once. Antigen-specific CD4+ T cells were first expanded with viral peptide pools by the ViraFEST assay and only then sequenced. Scientists isolated CD4+ T cells after an approximately ten-day culture period ended. The antigens of these receptors remain unknown. Sequenced material: CD4+ T cells from PBMCs cultured with HCoV-229E spike peptides, taken before COVID-19 vaccination. These receptors originate from a human donor who received a COVID-19 vaccine.

The chain couples TRBV6-5 to TRBJ2-1; D may be TRBD2 (5 bases). Looked up from germline, CDR1 is MNHEY and CDR2 is SVGAGI. CDR3 size: 12 residues. V lost 6 bases, J lost 12 bases, and 15 bases lay in between. The CDR3 protein is CASSAGESGQFF. The CDR3 DNA follows: TGTGCCAGCAGCGCCGGGGAGAGTGGGCAGTTCTTC.

The V and J genes are TRBV6-2 or TRBV6-3 and TRBJ2-3; D may be TRBD2 (5 bases). This CDR3 spans 18 amino acids. Trimming pared 2 bases from V and 1 base from J, leaving 19 bases between. CDR1 and CDR2 (germline): MNHEY, SVGEGT. CDR3 DNA: TGTGCCAGCAGTTACCTTATTCGTCGGAGGCGGGGCACAGATACGCAGTATTTT. Its protein is CASSYLIRRRRGTDTQYF.

The gene calls are TRBV13 and TRBJ1-1; TRBD1 matches at 9 bases. Germline V gene data show CDR1 as PRHDT and CDR2 as FYEKMQ (reference sequence). The V gene end was trimmed by 5 bases and the J gene end by 6 bases; junction bases not matched to a gene: 10. This CDR3 has 15 residues. CDR3 sequence: CASSIGDRVYAEAFF. The CDR3 nucleotides read TGTGCCAGCAGCATTGGGGACAGGGTGTACGCTGAAGCTTTCTTT.

This chain connects TRBV24-1 to TRBJ1-4, with D possibly TRBD1 on 5 matching bases. The CDR3 contains 15 residues. Per the germline V gene, CDR1 is KGHDR and CDR2 is SFDVKD. Trimming took 3 bases from V and 7 from J, leaving 14 bases between them. This chain's CDR3 is CATSDPSGGGEKLFF. CDR3 in DNA: TGTGCCACCAGTGATCCATCCGGGGGAGGTGAAAAACTGTTTTTT.

As to this clone: Other DNA sequences in this sample translate to the same CDR3. CDR3 bases: TGTGCCAGCAGCTTAGCTGTCACAGATACGCAGTATTTT. As protein: CASSLAVTDTQYF. V gene TRBV7-2 combines with J gene TRBJ2-3; D is uncertain. The V end was cut by 0 bases, the J end by 2 bases, with 3 bases between. There are 13 residues in the CDR3. Germline lookup yields CDR1 SGHTA and CDR2 FQGNSA. Drawing the rest from reference TRBV7-2 and TRBJ2-3, the complete variable domain is GAGVSQSPSNKVTEKGKDVELRCDPISGHTALYWYRQSLGQGLEFLIYFQGNSAPDKSGLPSDRFSAERTGGSVSTLTIQRTQQEDSAVYLCASSLAVTDTQYFGPGTRLTVL.

The V and J genes are TRBV7-2 and TRBJ2-1; D is possibly TRBD2 (6 bases). This CDR3 region has 16 residues. V lost 0 bases, J lost 12 bases, and 21 bases lay in between. Germline V CDR1 and CDR2: SGHTA, FQGNSA. CDR3 region: CASSLAGGAPTNRQFF. The CDR3 DNA follows: TGTGCCAGCAGCTTAGCGGGGGGAGCCCCGACTAATCGGCAGTTCTTC.

The chain employs TRBV11-1 and TRBJ2-1; 12 positions match TRBD2. V trimming: 4 bases; J trimming: 7 bases; junction bases outside the gene matches: 8. The CDR3 length is 16 residues. The germline gives CDR1 SGHAT, CDR2 FQDESV (reference sequence). CDR3 loop: CASSSSLAGGRNEQFF. The DNA of the CDR3 is TGTGCCAGCAGCTCCTCGCTAGCGGGGGGGCGGAATGAGCAGTTCTTC.

V usage is TRBV9 and J usage is TRBJ1-1; TRBD1 aligns across 7 bases. V dropped 2 bases and J dropped 6; count of bases not matched to a gene: 10. The length of the CDR3 is 15 residues. Germline loops: CDR1 SGDLS, CDR2 YYNGEE. The CDR3 DNA reads as TGTGCCAGCAGCGTGGGGGGACAGCGGTGGGCTGAAGCTTTCTTT. Translation gives CASSVGGQRWAEAFF.

The V and J genes are TRBV1 and TRBJ2-7; the D call in the table, TRBD1, was not verified against the DNA. TRBV1 is a pseudogene locus. The CDR3 length is 16 residues. CDR3 region: CTSSQDRSRRRYEQYV. CDR3 DNA: TGCACCAGCAGCCAAGATCGATCCAGGCGACGCTACGAGCAGTACGTC.

In its sample, this clone ranks as large. The chain uses TRBV19 and TRBJ2-2; weak D call: TRBD1 (5 bases). The length of the CDR3 is 14 residues. Germline V lookup: CDR1 LNHDA, CDR2 SQIVND (reference sequence). V shed 5 bases and J shed 5 bases, with 12 bases lying between them. CDR3: CASSQGPETGELFF. CDR3 coding DNA: TGTGCCAGTAGTCAGGGTCCAGAAACCGGGGAGCTGTTTTTT.

This rearrangement joins TRBV19 to TRBJ1-5; 8 bases fit TRBD1. The CDR3 sequence is 13 residues long. Germline loops: CDR1 LNHDA, CDR2 SQIVND (reference sequence). With V trimmed by 5 bases and J by 7 bases, 4 bases remained unmatched. CDR3 bases: TGTGCCAGTAGTGACAGGGGTCAACAGCCCCAGCATTTT. Protein product: CASSDRGQQPQHF. The full variable domain, rest sourced from reference TRBV19 and TRBJ1-5, is DGGITQSPKYLFRKEGQNVTLSCEQNLNHDAMYWYRQDPGQGLRLIYYSQIVNDFQKGDIAEGYSVSREKKESFPLTVTSAQKNPTAFYLCASSDRGQQPQHFGDGTRLSIL.

The CDR3: CASKTGTGDYEQYV. The CDR3 DNA reads TGTGCCAGCAAAACCGGGACAGGGGACTACGAGCAGTACGTC. This sequence joins TRBV6-5 and TRBJ2-7, with TRBD1 matching 10 bases. V dropped 7 bases and J dropped 3; count of bases not matched to a gene: 6. The CDR3 covers 14 residues. CDR1 and CDR2 from the germline V gene are MNHEY and SVGAGI.

This clone was seen a handful of times. The CDR3 protein is CASSPLQGPGNTIYF. DNA of the CDR3: TGTGCCAGCTCACCACTTCAAGGGCCCGGAAACACCATATATTTT. The chain couples TRBV18 to TRBJ1-3; D call uncertain. V was clipped by 1 base and J by 4 bases, with 11 bases between them. Germline CDR1 KGHSH, CDR2 LQKENI. The CDR3 totals 15 residues.

V and J are TRBV12-3 or TRBV12-4 and TRBJ1-1, with a weak D call TRBD1 (5 bases). Trimming took 5 bases from V and 10 from J, leaving 17 bases between them. This CDR3 spans 13 amino acids. The CDR3 nucleotides read TGTGCCAGCAGTCCCCGGGACGGCGCGGGAGCTTTCTTT. Protein product: CASSPRDGAGAFF.

This rearrangement joins TRBV5-6 to TRBJ1-2, with D maybe TRBD1 (5 bases). Germline V gives CDR1 SGHDT, CDR2 YYEEEE. Trimming removed 2 bases from V and 8 bases from J, with 16 bases in between. The CDR3 totals 14 residues. The CDR3 sequence is CASSLGLGPGGYTF. The CDR3 nucleotides read TGTGCCAGCAGCTTAGGTTTGGGGCCCGGGGGCTACACCTTC.